A selection of T cell receptor beta chains follows, all from one sample in a study of blood T cell repertoires in COVID-19. Assay: immunoSEQ multiplex PCR; the TCRdb copy retains only in-frame clones and omits some. This table holds about 270,000 clones, 75% to 90% found once. The material sequenced was PBMCs or T cells enriched from blood (not recorded which). The receptors derive from a woman under 30 who had recovered from COVID-19. Each CDR3 is given with its conserved first and last residue. The order of the fields is V gene, J gene, D gene, clone size, CDR3 DNA, CDR3 protein. A D gene is named only where the DNA matches it firmly. Size is stated for part of the rows, as once, few or many counts, or as a class when the clone is expanded.

v_gene: TRBV5-4
j_gene: TRBJ1-2
d_gene: TRBD1
abundance: .
CDR3nt: TGTGCCAGCAGCTGGGACAGGGGTTTGTATGGCTACACCTTC
CDR3aa: CASSWDRGLYGYTF

v_gene: TRBV4-1
j_gene: TRBJ2-7
d_gene: .
abundance: .
CDR3nt: TGCGCCAGCAGCCCCCAGGAAGCCATATACGAGCAGTACTTC
CDR3aa: CASSPQEAIYEQYF

v_gene: TRBV5-8
j_gene: TRBJ1-5
d_gene: TRBD1
abundance: .
CDR3nt: TGTGCCAGCAGCTTGGGTACAGGGGGCCCTCAGCCCCAGCATTTT
CDR3aa: CASSLGTGGPQPQHF

v_gene: TRBV15
j_gene: TRBJ1-2
d_gene: .
abundance: once
CDR3nt: TGTGCCACCAGCAGACTTTTAAGGGGTGACGGCTACACCTTC
CDR3aa: CATSRLLRGDGYTF

v_gene: TRBV4-2
j_gene: TRBJ2-3
d_gene: TRBD2
abundance: .
CDR3nt: TGTGCCAGCAGCCAAGATAGGTCAACGGGGGGTACAGATACGCAGTATTTT
CDR3aa: CASSQDRSTGGTDTQYF

v_gene: TRBV7-9
j_gene: TRBJ2-5
d_gene: TRBD2
abundance: .
CDR3nt: TGTGCCAGCAGCCCGAGACTAGCGGGGGGGCCGGAGACCCAGTACTTC
CDR3aa: CASSPRLAGGPETQYF

v_gene: TRBV5-1
j_gene: TRBJ1-4
d_gene: .
abundance: .
CDR3nt: TGCGCCAGCAGATCAGGCGTCATTAATGAAAAACTGTTTTTT
CDR3aa: CASRSGVINEKLFF

v_gene: TRBV5-4
j_gene: TRBJ2-5
d_gene: TRBD2
abundance: .
CDR3nt: TGTGCCAGCAGCTCCGCGGGGAGTATAGCGGGGTTTAAGGAGACCCAGTACTTC
CDR3aa: CASSSAGSIAGFKETQYF

v_gene: TRBV5-1
j_gene: TRBJ1-1
d_gene: .
abundance: .
CDR3nt: TGCGCCAGCAGCTTTTTATGGAACACTGAAGCTTTCTTT
CDR3aa: CASSFLWNTEAFF

v_gene: TRBV2
j_gene: TRBJ1-1
d_gene: .
abundance: .
CDR3nt: TGTGCCATCCCGGGGCAGGGGAGACGAACTGAAGCTTTCTTT
CDR3aa: CAIPGQGRRTEAFF

v_gene: TRBV2
j_gene: TRBJ2-1
d_gene: .
abundance: .
CDR3nt: TGTGCCAGCAGCGTCGGAGGTGAAGGGGGGGACTCCTACAATGAGCAGTTCTTC
CDR3aa: CASSVGGEGGDSYNEQFF

v_gene: TRBV7-2
j_gene: TRBJ2-5
d_gene: TRBD2
abundance: once
CDR3nt: TGTGCCAGCAGCCCAGGACTAGCGGGGGGTGGGGAGACCCAGTACTTC
CDR3aa: CASSPGLAGGGETQYF

v_gene: TRBV5-5
j_gene: TRBJ2-3
d_gene: TRBD2
abundance: .
CDR3nt: TGTGCCAGCAGCTTGTATTTTAGGACTAGCGGATTAGATACGCAGTATTTT
CDR3aa: CASSLYFRTSGLDTQYF

v_gene: TRBV19
j_gene: TRBJ2-1
d_gene: TRBD1
abundance: .
CDR3nt: TGTGCCAGTAGTATTTTACAGGGGATACACAATGAGCAGTTCTTC
CDR3aa: CASSILQGIHNEQFF

v_gene: TRBV18
j_gene: TRBJ2-7
d_gene: .
abundance: .
CDR3nt: TGTGCCAGCTCACCAATCCCTAGCCAGTTAGGAGCTTCCTACGAGCAGTACTTC
CDR3aa: CASSPIPSQLGASYEQYF

v_gene: TRBV16
j_gene: TRBJ1-2
d_gene: TRBD1
abundance: .
CDR3nt: TGTGCCAGCAGCCAATCAAACGCAGGGGGCAGTGGCTACACCTTC
CDR3aa: CASSQSNAGGSGYTF

v_gene: TRBV4-1
j_gene: TRBJ2-2
d_gene: .
abundance: .
CDR3nt: TGCGCCAGCAGCCCAACCCGACTAGTCGGGGAGCTGTTTTTT
CDR3aa: CASSPTRLVGELFF

v_gene: TRBV29-1
j_gene: TRBJ1-2
d_gene: .
abundance: .
CDR3nt: TGCAGCGTTGAAGCCGCGGCAGAAAACTATGGCTACACCTTC
CDR3aa: CSVEAAAENYGYTF

v_gene: TRBV11-2
j_gene: TRBJ2-3
d_gene: .
abundance: .
CDR3nt: TGTGCCAGCAGCTTAGCTAGTTCTGCAGATACGCAGTATTTT
CDR3aa: CASSLASSADTQYF

v_gene: TRBV5-1
j_gene: TRBJ1-2
d_gene: .
abundance: .
CDR3nt: TGCGCCAGCAGCACCGGAGCGGGGGATATATACTATGGCTACACCTTC
CDR3aa: CASSTGAGDIYYGYTF

v_gene: TRBV20-1
j_gene: TRBJ1-2
d_gene: .
abundance: .
CDR3nt: TGCAGTGCTAGTTATAGCTTCCATGGCTACACCTTC
CDR3aa: CSASYSFHGYTF

v_gene: TRBV5-1
j_gene: TRBJ1-2
d_gene: .
abundance: .
CDR3nt: TGCGCCAGCAGCTTGGGGACAAGCTATGGCTACACCTTC
CDR3aa: CASSLGTSYGYTF

v_gene: TRBV30
j_gene: TRBJ2-7
d_gene: .
abundance: .
CDR3nt: TGTGCCTGGGGAGGGGTGGGCACAGACTACGAGCAGTACTTC
CDR3aa: CAWGGVGTDYEQYF

v_gene: TRBV6-5
j_gene: TRBJ2-7
d_gene: .
abundance: .
CDR3nt: TGTGCCAGCAGTTACCGGGTATCGGCCTACGAGCAGTACTTC
CDR3aa: CASSYRVSAYEQYF

v_gene: TRBV3-1/TRBV3-2
j_gene: TRBJ2-6
d_gene: .
abundance: .
CDR3nt: TGTGCCAGCAGCCAAGAACTCAGGGCTTGGCCTGATAGAGGGGCCAACGTCCTGACTTTC
CDR3aa: CASSQELRAWPDRGANVLTF

v_gene: TRBV24-1
j_gene: TRBJ2-7
d_gene: TRBD1
abundance: .
CDR3nt: TGTGCCACCAGCAGACAGGGGGCTGGCGAGCAGTACTTC
CDR3aa: CATSRQGAGEQYF

v_gene: TRBV5-1
j_gene: TRBJ1-1
d_gene: TRBD1
abundance: .
CDR3nt: TGCGCCAGCAGCCCGGACAGGGCTCTGAACACTGAAGCTTTCTTT
CDR3aa: CASSPDRALNTEAFF

v_gene: TRBV5-4
j_gene: TRBJ1-4
d_gene: .
abundance: .
CDR3nt: TGTGCCAGCAGGCCCGGACAGCGAACTAATGAAAAACTGTTTTTT
CDR3aa: CASRPGQRTNEKLFF

v_gene: TRBV10-3
j_gene: TRBJ1-2
d_gene: TRBD1
abundance: once
CDR3nt: TGTGCCATCAGCACGGCCGGGACAGGGGGTAACTATGGCTACACCTTC
CDR3aa: CAISTAGTGGNYGYTF

v_gene: TRBV28
j_gene: TRBJ1-4
d_gene: .
abundance: .
CDR3nt: TGTGCCAGCAGTTTATTTGGGGCGGCGGATGAAAAACTGTTTTTT
CDR3aa: CASSLFGAADEKLFF

v_gene: TRBV5-8
j_gene: TRBJ1-2
d_gene: TRBD1
abundance: .
CDR3nt: TGTGCCAGCAGCCCGTATACAGGGGTTTATGGCTACACCTTC
CDR3aa: CASSPYTGVYGYTF

v_gene: TRBV29-1
j_gene: TRBJ2-7
d_gene: .
abundance: .
CDR3nt: TGCAGCGTTGAAGATCAAAGGGGAACCCCCTACGAGCAGTACTTC
CDR3aa: CSVEDQRGTPYEQYF

v_gene: TRBV5-1
j_gene: TRBJ1-4
d_gene: .
abundance: .
CDR3nt: TGCGCCAGATGGACAGCCTGTAATGAAAAACTGTTTTTT
CDR3aa: CARWTACNEKLFF

v_gene: TRBV6-5
j_gene: TRBJ1-2
d_gene: .
abundance: .
CDR3nt: TGTGCCAGCTCCACAGGGAGAAGCAATGGCTACACCTTC
CDR3aa: CASSTGRSNGYTF

v_gene: TRBV5-1
j_gene: TRBJ2-5
d_gene: .
abundance: .
CDR3nt: TGCGCCAGCAGCTTTATAGGGGTCGGAGAGACCCAGTACTTC
CDR3aa: CASSFIGVGETQYF

v_gene: TRBV7-2
j_gene: TRBJ2-7
d_gene: .
abundance: .
CDR3nt: TGTGCCAGCAGCCTCTCCTACGAGCAGTACTTC
CDR3aa: CASSLSYEQYF

v_gene: TRBV7-9
j_gene: TRBJ1-2
d_gene: TRBD1
abundance: .
CDR3nt: TGTGCCAGCAGCTTGACAGGGATTGCGGGCTATGGCTACACCTTC
CDR3aa: CASSLTGIAGYGYTF

v_gene: TRBV6-2/TRBV6-3
j_gene: TRBJ2-3
d_gene: .
abundance: .
CDR3nt: TGTGCCAGCAGTTTACAACCAATCGGGGTCCGGATCACAGATACGCAGTATTTT
CDR3aa: CASSLQPIGVRITDTQYF

v_gene: TRBV5-1
j_gene: TRBJ1-1
d_gene: .
abundance: .
CDR3nt: TGCGCCAGCAGCCGCTACACGGTGGGAGGGAACACTGAAGCTTTCTTT
CDR3aa: CASSRYTVGGNTEAFF

v_gene: TRBV19
j_gene: TRBJ1-3
d_gene: TRBD1
abundance: .
CDR3nt: TGTGCCAGTAGTATAGCAGGGGGTGCGTCTGGAAACACCATATATTTT
CDR3aa: CASSIAGGASGNTIYF